In this sample, the clone carrying this T cell receptor (beta chain) turned up many times. Its antigen is undetermined. The sample belongs to a study of T cells in Graves' hyperthyroidism and ophthalmopathy. Study overall: The initial diagnosis was the point when peripheral blood was collected, ahead of any treatment. Study-wide findings and caveats: Most thyroid clonotypes with frequency above 0.001 were detected in blood.

RNA transcripts yielded amplified TCR beta CDR3 regions. First-round RT-PCR of the TCR CDR3 relied on the HTBI primer set. TCRdb fed the multiplex PCR reads into MiXCR, producing one record per CDR3 protein. The sample contains 450,000 to 650,000 distinct CDR3 sequences, 15% to 20% of which appear only once. V lost 4 bases and J lost 9; bases outside the gene matches: 4. The CDR3 loop spans 13 amino acids. The chain combines TRBV12-3 or TRBV12-4 with TRBJ2-1; 9 bases align to TRBD2. The sample was blood. The receptor was derived from a woman younger than 35 with Graves' ophthalmopathy. CDR3 in amino acids: CASSSGLASEQFF. CDR3 DNA sequence: TGTGCCAGCAGTTCGGGACTAGCTAGTGAGCAGTTCTTC.